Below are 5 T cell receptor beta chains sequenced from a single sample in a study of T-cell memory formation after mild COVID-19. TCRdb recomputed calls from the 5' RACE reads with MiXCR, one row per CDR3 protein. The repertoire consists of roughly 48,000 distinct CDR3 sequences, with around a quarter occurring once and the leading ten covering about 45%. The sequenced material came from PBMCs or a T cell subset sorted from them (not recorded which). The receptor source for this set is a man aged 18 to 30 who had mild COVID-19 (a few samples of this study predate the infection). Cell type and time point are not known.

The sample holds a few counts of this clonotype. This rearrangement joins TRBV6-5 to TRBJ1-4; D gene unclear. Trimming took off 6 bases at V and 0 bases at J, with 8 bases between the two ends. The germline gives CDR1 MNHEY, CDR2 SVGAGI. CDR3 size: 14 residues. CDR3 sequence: CASSSTSTNEKLFF. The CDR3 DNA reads TGTGCCAGCAGCTCGACATCAACTAATGAAAAACTGTTTTTT.

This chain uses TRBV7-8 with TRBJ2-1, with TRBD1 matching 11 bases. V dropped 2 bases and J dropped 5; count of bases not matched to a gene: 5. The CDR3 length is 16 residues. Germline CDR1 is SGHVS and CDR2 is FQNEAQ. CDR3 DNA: TGTGCCAGCAGCTTACAAGGGACAGGGGGTAACAATGAGCAGTTCTTC. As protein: CASSLQGTGGNNEQFF.

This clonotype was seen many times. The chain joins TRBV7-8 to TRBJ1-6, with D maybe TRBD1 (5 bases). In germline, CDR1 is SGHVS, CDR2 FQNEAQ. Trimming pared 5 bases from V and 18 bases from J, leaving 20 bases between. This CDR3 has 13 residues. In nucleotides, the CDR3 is TGTGCCAGCAGCGGGACCGGAGGTACGGCCCCCCACTTT. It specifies CASSGTGGTAPHF. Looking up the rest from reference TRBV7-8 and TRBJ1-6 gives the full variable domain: GAGVSQSPRYKVAKRGQDVALRCDPISGHVSLFWYQQALGQGPEFLTYFQNEAQLDKSGLPSDRFFAERPEGSVSTLKIQRTQQEDSAVYLCASSGTGGTAPHFGNGTRLTVT.

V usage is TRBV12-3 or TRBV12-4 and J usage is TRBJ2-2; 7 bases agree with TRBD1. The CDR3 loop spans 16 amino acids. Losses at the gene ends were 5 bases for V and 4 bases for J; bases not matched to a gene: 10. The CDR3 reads CASSQERGGLTGELFF. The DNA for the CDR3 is TGTGCCAGCAGTCAGGAGAGAGGGGGCCTCACCGGGGAGCTGTTTTTT.

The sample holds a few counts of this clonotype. CDR3 bases: TGTGCCAGCAGCCCCCGGACAGGTAACACCGGGGAGCTGTTTTTT. This sequence encodes CASSPRTGNTGELFF. This chain uses TRBV12-3 or TRBV12-4 with TRBJ2-2; TRBD1 matches at 7 bases. CDR3 length equals 15 residues. V lost 6 bases to trimming and J lost 2 bases; unmatched junction nucleotides: 6.